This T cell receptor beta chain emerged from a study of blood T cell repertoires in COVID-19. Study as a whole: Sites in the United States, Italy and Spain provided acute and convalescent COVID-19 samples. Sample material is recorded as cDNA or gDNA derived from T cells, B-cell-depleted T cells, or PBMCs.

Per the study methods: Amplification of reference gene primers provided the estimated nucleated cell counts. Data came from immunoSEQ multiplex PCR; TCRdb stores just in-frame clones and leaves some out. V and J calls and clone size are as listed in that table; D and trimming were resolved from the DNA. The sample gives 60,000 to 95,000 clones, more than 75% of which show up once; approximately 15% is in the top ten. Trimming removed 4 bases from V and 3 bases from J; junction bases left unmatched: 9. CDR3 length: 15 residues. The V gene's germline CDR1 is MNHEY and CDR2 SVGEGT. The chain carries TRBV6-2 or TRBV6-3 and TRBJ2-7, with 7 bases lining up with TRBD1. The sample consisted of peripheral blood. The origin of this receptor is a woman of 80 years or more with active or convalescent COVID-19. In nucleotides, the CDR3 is TGTGCCAGCAGTTTAGCTGTGGCAGGGGGCTACGAGCAGTACTTC. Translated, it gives CASSLAVAGGYEQYF.